The clone carrying this T cell receptor beta chain occurred a few times. In TCRdb, the 5' RACE reads were re-called with MiXCR into one record per CDR3 protein. The profile shows 450,000 or so distinct CDR3 sequences, around 27% of them singletons. This CDR3 has 12 residues. V was trimmed by 4 bases and J by 6 bases, leaving 7 bases between them. In germline, CDR1 is MGHDK, CDR2 SYGVNS. The data stem from a study of T-cell memory formation after mild COVID-19. The V call is TRBV25-1, the J call TRBJ2-1; no clear D. What was sequenced was PBMCs or a T cell subset sorted from them (not recorded which). The sequence derives from an adult woman who had mild COVID-19 (a few samples of this study predate the infection). Cell type and time point are not known. The CDR3 loop reads CASSAGGNEQFF. As DNA, the CDR3 is TGTGCCAGCAGTGCCGGCGGCAATGAGCAGTTCTTC.